Each of the 29 T cell receptor beta chains below was sequenced from the same sample in a study of blood T cells in healthy people across ages. Sample-barcoded 5' priming and a J-beta primer mix drove a second PCR of about 6 to 12 cycles. TCRdb independently ran MiXCR on the 5' RACE reads; one entry per CDR3 protein. The repertoire holds 1.5 million to 2 million distinct CDR3 sequences, 39% seen once, with about 23% in the top ten. Sequencing was performed on blood. These receptors all stem from a human donor in good health.

There are a few counts of this clonotype. This sequence joins TRBV29-1 and TRBJ1-2; the D gene is possibly TRBD1 (5 bases). V lost 2 bases and J lost 1, with 29 bases in between. The germline CDR1 and CDR2 sequences are SQVTM and ANQGSEA. This CDR3 is 20 amino acids long. The CDR3 reads CSVERFGEGSREGFNYGYTF. DNA of the CDR3: TGCAGCGTTGAACGATTTGGGGAAGGGTCCCGTGAGGGGTTTAACTATGGCTACACCTTC.

The J gene is TRBJ1-2, the V gene TRBV29-1; D perhaps matches TRBD1 (6 bases). Germline CDR1 reads SQVTM; CDR2 reads ANQGSEA. CDR3 length: 12 residues. V lost 3 bases to trimming and J lost 4 bases, with 9 bases between them. The CDR3 DNA reads as TGCAGCGTTGATAGGGACACCTATGGCTACACCTTC. Amino acids: CSVDRDTYGYTF.

Regarding this clonotype: One end of the junction is discordant with germline, which a read error may explain. The rearrangement joins TRBV4-2 to TRBJ2-3; perhaps D is TRBD1 or TRBD2 (5 bases each). The CDR3 is 16 residues long. Germline loops: CDR1 LGHNA, CDR2 YNFKEQ. CDR3 sequence: CVSSQNTGARADTQYF. CDR3 nucleotides: TGTGTCAGCAGCCAAAATACCGGGGCCCGGGCAGATACGCAGTATTTT.

The genes are TRBV6-6 and TRBJ1-1, with a weak D call TRBD1 (5 bases). The V end lost 7 bases, the J end lost 7 bases, and 19 bases lay between the germline ends. This CDR3 comprises 14 residues. In germline, CDR1 is MNHNY, CDR2 SVGAGI (reference sequence). CDR3 sequence: CASTTGQGKNEAFF. The CDR3 DNA sequence: TGTGCCAGCACCACGGGGCAGGGCAAGAATGAAGCTTTCTTT.

This sequence joins TRBV6-5 and TRBJ2-6, with TRBD1 matching 7 bases. The length of the CDR3 is 15 residues. Germline CDR1 is MNHEY and CDR2 is SVGAGI. After removal of 5 bases from V and 3 bases from J, the junction contained 4 bases not matched to a gene. The CDR3 sequence is CASSINRGGANVLTF. CDR3 bases: TGTGCCAGCAGTATAAACAGGGGTGGGGCCAACGTCCTGACTTTC.

In its sample, this clonotype was seen many times. This chain connects TRBV9 to TRBJ2-7; maybe TRBD2 (5 bases). The CDR3 covers 13 residues. The germline gives CDR1 SGDLS, CDR2 YYNGEE. Trimming pared 4 bases from V and 1 base from J, leaving 9 bases between. CDR3 coding DNA: TGTGCCAGCAGCCAGAGGGATTCCTACGAGCAGTACTTC. Its translation is CASSQRDSYEQYF.

The chain uses TRBV7-8 and TRBJ2-3; 10 positions agree with TRBD1. The CDR3 totals 17 residues. The V gene's germline CDR1 is SGHVS and CDR2 FQNEAQ. Trimming removed 3 bases from V and 6 bases from J; junction bases left unmatched: 12. This chain's CDR3 is CASSFMGTGAFMDTQYF. DNA for the CDR3: TGTGCCAGCAGCTTCATGGGGACAGGGGCGTTCATGGATACGCAGTATTTT.

The rearrangement links TRBV24-1 to TRBJ1-2; a possible D gene is TRBD1 (6 bases). This CDR3 comprises 14 residues. Trimming removed 4 bases from V and 6 bases from J, with 14 bases in between. Germline CDR1 KGHDR, CDR2 SFDVKD. The CDR3 loop reads CATSDPGEVNGYTF. Written as DNA, the CDR3 is TGTGCCACCAGTGACCCAGGGGAAGTAAATGGCTACACCTTC.

The chain recombines TRBV7-9 with TRBJ2-1; D remains unclear. The CDR3 consists of 14 residues. Trimming shortened V by 0 bases and J by 4 bases, and 7 bases separated the two germline ends. Germline V gene sequence: CDR1 SEHNR, CDR2 FQNEAQ (reference sequence). The chain's CDR3 is CASSLAPSYNEQFF. CDR3 DNA sequence: TGTGCCAGCAGCTTAGCGCCCAGTTACAATGAGCAGTTCTTC.

The V and J genes are TRBV6-5 and TRBJ2-7, with D possibly being TRBD2 (5 bases). This CDR3 contains 13 residues. V shed 0 bases and J shed 7 bases, with 10 bases lying between them. Germline CDR1 and CDR2: MNHEY and SVGAGI. The CDR3 DNA follows: TGTGCCAGCAGTTACTCAGGGCCGGGAGAGCAGTACTTC. As protein: CASSYSGPGEQYF.

This rearrangement joins TRBV7-8 to TRBJ2-7; D might be TRBD1 (5 bases). CDR3 length: 16 residues. Germline values: CDR1 SGHVS, CDR2 FQNEAQ. V was pared by 1 base and J by 0 bases, with 13 bases between. The CDR3 region is CASSLEGSIVSYEQYF. CDR3 in DNA: TGTGCCAGCAGCTTAGAGGGGTCTATAGTCTCCTACGAGCAGTACTTC.

The CDR3 nucleotides read TGTGCCAGCAACGCGTCCCGGGGACAGGGCTACGAGCAGTACTTC. Its translation is CASNASRGQGYEQYF. J is TRBJ2-7 and V is TRBV9; the match to TRBD1 covers 9 bases. Unmatched junction bases numbered 10, after V lost 6 bases and J lost 3 bases. CDR1 is SGDLS and CDR2 is YYNGEE in the germline V gene. This CDR3 is 15 amino acids long.

The chain combines TRBV11-2 with TRBJ2-1; D remains unclear. This CDR3 contains 15 residues. Trimming took 3 bases from V and 0 from J, leaving 9 bases between them. CDR1 and CDR2 (germline): SGHAT, FQNNGV. CDR3 loop: CASSFRSSSYNEQFF. The DNA of the CDR3 is TGTGCCAGCAGCTTCCGGTCAAGCTCCTACAATGAGCAGTTCTTC.

The chain has TRBV6-2 or TRBV6-3 and TRBJ2-7, with D uncertain. The CDR3 runs 13 residues. V gave up 7 bases and J gave up 9 bases, with 19 bases separating them. The germline V gene encodes CDR1 MNHEY and CDR2 SVGEGT. CDR3 DNA sequence: TGTGCCAGCAAAAAAGTCGTCCCCGAGCGGCAGTACTTC. This codes for CASKKVVPERQYF.

To note about this clonotype: A much larger clone lies one base from this, so it may be a read error. The chain has TRBV7-2 and TRBJ2-3; D is unclear. This CDR3 is built from 14 residues. CDR1 SGHTA and CDR2 FQGNSA come from the germline V gene. The germline V and J ends were trimmed by 4 bases and 1 base, with 9 bases remaining between them. The CDR3 is CASSWLEGTDTQYF. CDR3 in DNA: TGTGCCAGCAGCTGGTTAGAGGGCACAGATACGCAGTATTTT.

Turning to this clonotype: This may be a read error: a much more frequent sequence differs by one nucleotide. V usage is TRBV12-3 or TRBV12-4 and J usage is TRBJ2-1; 10 bases align to TRBD1. With 5 bases clipped from V and 10 bases from J, the junction kept 8 bases outside the gene matches. The CDR3 loop spans 14 amino acids. This CDR3 reads CASSNRDRGREQFF. CDR3 nucleotides: TGTGCCAGCAGTAATCGGGACAGGGGACGCGAGCAGTTCTTC.

A few counts support this clonotype. The chain employs TRBV10-3 and TRBJ1-2; TRBD1 might be the D (6 bases). The V gene lost 8 bases and the J gene lost 4 bases, with 17 bases spanning the gap. This CDR3 spans 14 amino acids. Germline CDR1 is ENHRY and CDR2 is SYGVKD. The CDR3 sequence is CAIRGNDRSYGYTF. CDR3 nucleotides: TGTGCCATCCGGGGGAACGACAGGAGCTATGGCTACACCTTC.

Remarks on this clonotype: Since a much larger clone is just one base distant, this may be a read error. The chain has TRBV5-1 and TRBJ2-4; a possible D gene is TRBD2 (5 bases). Germline V gene data show CDR1 as SGHRS and CDR2 as YFSETQ. CDR3 length: 14 amino acids. The CDR3: CASSPVMWESIQHF. The CDR3 nucleotides are TGCGCCAGCAGCCCCGTGATGTGGGAGAGCATTCAGCACTTC.

This clonotype has only a few counts. The rearrangement joins TRBV9 to TRBJ2-7; D is perhaps TRBD1 (5 bases). The CDR3 length is 14 residues. V was clipped by 0 bases and J by 3 bases, with 10 bases between them. CDR1 is SGDLS and CDR2 is YYNGEE in the germline V gene. CDR3 region: CASSVGREFYEQYF. CDR3 bases: TGTGCCAGCAGCGTAGGCAGGGAATTCTACGAGCAGTACTTC. The full variable domain, with the rest looked up from reference TRBV9 and TRBJ2-7, is DSGVTQTPKHLITATGQRVTLRCSPRSGDLSVYWYQQSLDQGLQFLIQYYNGEERAKGNILERFSAQQFPDLHSELNLSSLELGDSALYFCASSVGREFYEQYFGPGTRLTVT.

The chain joins TRBV4-3 to TRBJ1-4; perhaps TRBD1 as D (5 bases). Trimming removed 3 bases at V and 7 bases at J, with 18 bases between. Germline CDR1 LGHNA, CDR2 YSLEER. The CDR3 is 16 amino acids. The CDR3 region is CASSQGGVHRREKLFF. CDR3 DNA: TGCGCCAGCAGCCAGGGGGGAGTTCACAGGCGTGAAAAACTGTTTTTT.

V usage is TRBV6-1 and J usage is TRBJ2-1; D is undetermined. CDR3 length equals 12 residues. Looked up from germline, CDR1 is MNHNS and CDR2 is SASEGT. CDR3 residues: CGANEGINEQFF. Here the CDR3 DNA reads TGTGGGGCGAACGAAGGAATCAATGAGCAGTTCTTC.

The chain uses TRBV6-5 and TRBJ1-2, with unresolved D. V was cut by 3 bases and J by 1 base, with 21 bases left in between. The germline V gene encodes CDR1 MNHEY and CDR2 SVGAGI. The CDR3 contains 18 residues. The CDR3 coding sequence is TGTGCCAGCAGTTATCGTTTTTATGGGAGTTCGGATAACTATGGCTACACCTTC. It is translated as CASSYRFYGSSDNYGYTF.

The V and J genes are TRBV12-3 or TRBV12-4 and TRBJ1-5, with D possibly being TRBD1 (5 bases). The CDR3 runs 14 residues. V dropped 3 bases and J dropped 5 bases, with 11 bases sitting between them. CDR3 DNA: TGTGCCAGCAGTTTTCCGGGGGAATATCAGCCCCAGCATTTT. It specifies CASSFPGEYQPQHF.

This clonotype was found a few times. The chain carries TRBV18 and TRBJ1-1, with D maybe TRBD1 (6 bases). Deletions cut 2 bases from V and 8 bases from J, with 12 bases between. The germline V gene has CDR1 KGHSH and CDR2 LQKENI. There are 13 residues in the CDR3. CDR3 sequence (DNA): TGTGCCAGCTCACCAACGCGGACAGCAGAAGCTTTCTTT. It encodes CASSPTRTAEAFF.

V and J are TRBV13 and TRBJ2-3; 8 positions agree with TRBD1. Per germline, CDR1 PRHDT and CDR2 FYEKMQ (reference sequence). There are 14 residues in the CDR3. The V gene end was trimmed by 2 bases and the J gene end by 6 bases; junction bases not matched to a gene: 4. The CDR3 DNA is TGTGCCAGCAGCTTATGGCAGGGGGCGGATACGCAGTATTTT. Translation: CASSLWQGADTQYF.

V usage is TRBV4-1 and J usage is TRBJ2-2; weak D call: TRBD2 (7 bases). The CDR3 length is 15 residues. V was shortened by 3 bases and J by 6 bases, with 14 bases between the two germline ends. Looked up from germline, CDR1 is MGHRA and CDR2 is YSYEKL. The CDR3 bases are TGCGCCAGCAGCCACCCTGGGGAGGGGGCCGGGGAGCTGTTTTTT. Translating gives CASSHPGEGAGELFF.

This rearrangement joins TRBV5-1 to TRBJ1-1; unclear D gene. The CDR3 covers 14 residues. V lost 0 bases and J lost 11, with 17 bases in between. Germline CDR1 reads SGHRS; CDR2 reads YFSETQ. The CDR3 is CASSLEWMALGAFF. The CDR3 DNA follows: TGCGCCAGCAGCTTGGAGTGGATGGCCCTTGGGGCTTTCTTT.

This chain uses TRBV6-1 with TRBJ1-6, with D unresolved. CDR3 size: 16 residues. Trimming pared 1 base from V and 7 bases from J, leaving 14 bases between. The V gene's germline CDR1 is MNHNS and CDR2 SASEGT. The CDR3 loop is CASSEGGWGGNSPLHF. The CDR3 nucleotides are TGTGCCAGCAGTGAAGGGGGTTGGGGTGGAAATTCACCCCTCCACTTT.

This clonotype showed up just a few times. This chain joins TRBV7-2 and TRBJ2-7, with 11 bases that match TRBD1. Per the germline V gene, CDR1 is SGHTA and CDR2 is FQGNSA. The trim removed 0 bases at V and 3 bases at J, leaving 7 bases unmatched. CDR3 length: 17 residues. The CDR3 sequence: CASSLATPGQGDYEQYF. Here the CDR3 DNA reads TGTGCCAGCAGCTTAGCGACACCGGGACAGGGGGACTACGAGCAGTACTTC.